Below, 30 T cell receptor beta chains from the same sample are listed, as sequenced in a study of shared clonotypes between healthy human individuals (TCRdb year 2020). Libraries were made using the immunoSEQ multiplex PCR assay. Imported from immuneACCESS, the table was reduced by TCRdb to in-frame sequences with V and J called. These copies leave out some clones; in studies compared against another copy, an unresolved V gene accounts for under half, and the cause of the remainder is not known. For this sample there are around 1.1 million clones; approximately 80% appear just once. The ten largest clones take up approximately 0.9% of the sample. Sequences were obtained from memory CD4+ T cells from PBMCs. This sample's cell subset or site label indicates: CD45RA-negative fraction. These receptors were collected from a man younger than 35 in good health. Some clones in this sample may be carry-over from other donors' samples.

The chain has TRBV11-2 and TRBJ2-7; D tentatively reads TRBD1 or TRBD2 (5 bases each). Trimming removed 3 bases from V and 4 bases from J, with 19 bases in between. The CDR3 is 16 residues long. Per the germline V gene, CDR1 is SGHAT and CDR2 is FQNNGV. CDR3 sequence reads: CASSFAGAVESYEQYF. CDR3 coding DNA: TGTGCCAGCAGCTTCGCCGGGGCAGTAGAAAGTTACGAGCAGTACTTC.

In this sample, this clone turned up a few times. This rearrangement joins TRBV10-3 to TRBJ1-2; possible D gene TRBD1, 5 bases. V dropped 7 bases and J dropped 3 bases, with 12 bases sitting between them. CDR3 length: 13 residues. The germline V gene encodes CDR1 ENHRY and CDR2 SYGVKD. The CDR3 nucleotides read TGTGCCATCACGCCCCAGGGTGACTATGGCTACACCTTC. Protein sequence: CAITPQGDYGYTF.

This clone was seen once. The genes are TRBV5-1 and TRBJ1-1; D might be TRBD1 (6 bases). The CDR3 contains 14 residues. Germline CDR1 is SGHRS and CDR2 is YFSETQ. The germline V and J ends were trimmed by 6 bases and 4 bases, with 16 bases remaining between them. The CDR3 is CASKQGPVFTEAFF. For the CDR3, the DNA is TGCGCCAGCAAACAGGGCCCCGTTTTCACTGAAGCTTTCTTT.

The CDR3 DNA follows: TGCGCCAGCAGTGAGGGGGGGGCGCAAGGCCACGAGCAGTACTTC. This gives the protein CASSEGGAQGHEQYF. The chain has TRBV10-1 and TRBJ2-7, with D possibly being TRBD2 (7 bases). CDR1 and CDR2 (germline): WNHNN, SYGVQD (reference sequence). Trimming cost V 2 bases and J 5 bases, with 16 bases left between them. The CDR3 has 15 amino acids.

This rearrangement joins TRBV5-1 to TRBJ2-2; the D gene is possibly TRBD1 (5 bases). The length of the CDR3 is 15 residues. Germline lookup yields CDR1 SGHRS and CDR2 YFSETQ. V lost 4 bases and J lost 6, with 16 bases in between. CDR3 sequence: CASSPTVENPGELFF. DNA for the CDR3: TGCGCCAGCAGCCCGACAGTAGAAAACCCCGGGGAGCTGTTTTTT.

This chain links TRBV29-1 with TRBJ2-2, with 7 bases fitting TRBD2. The V gene end was trimmed by 3 bases and the J gene end by 0 bases; junction bases not matched to a gene: 7. Germline lookup yields CDR1 SQVTM and CDR2 ANQGSEA. The CDR3 length is 16 residues. CDR3 region: CSVEGFGGSNTGELFF. CDR3 in DNA: TGCAGCGTTGAGGGATTCGGGGGGTCGAACACCGGGGAGCTGTTTTTT.

This clone was seen only a few times. The rearrangement joins TRBV28 to TRBJ1-1, with D unresolved. V was pared by 7 bases and J by 4 bases, with 16 bases between. The CDR3 spans 14 residues. Germline V gene data show CDR1 as MDHEN and CDR2 as SYDVKM. The CDR3 nucleotides read TGTGCCAGCAATTCGAGGGTAGGGCCCACTGAAGCTTTCTTT. Protein: CASNSRVGPTEAFF.

The chain employs TRBV6-1 and TRBJ1-1, with 7 nucleotides matching TRBD1. The CDR3 totals 13 residues. Unmatched junction bases numbered 6, after V lost 8 bases and J lost 3 bases. Germline V gene lookup returns CDR1 MNHNS and CDR2 SASEGT. CDR3 protein: CASRQGWDTEAFF. The CDR3, as DNA: TGTGCCAGCCGACAGGGATGGGACACTGAAGCTTTCTTT.

V and J are TRBV30 and TRBJ1-2; D not certain. Germline CDR1 and CDR2: GTSNPN and SVGIG (reference sequence). The CDR3 sequence is 13 residues long. Trimming stripped 0 bases from V and 7 bases from J, with 12 bases between. The CDR3 here is CAWSVPQTGGYTF. DNA for the CDR3: TGTGCCTGGAGTGTACCCCAAACCGGTGGCTACACCTTC.

This sequence joins TRBV28 and TRBJ2-5; 7 positions match TRBD2. CDR1 and CDR2 (germline): MDHEN, SYDVKM. The V segment lost 3 bases and the J segment 3 bases; nucleotides outside the gene matches: 4. The CDR3 totals 14 residues. CDR3 amino acids: CASSLVSGEETQYF. The CDR3 DNA sequence: TGTGCCAGCAGTTTGGTCAGCGGGGAAGAGACCCAGTACTTC.

This clone was seen more than once but under ten times. The CDR3 region is CASSQTGTENYGYTF. CDR3 nucleotides: TGTGCCTCATCGCAGACCGGGACGGAGAACTATGGCTACACCTTC. The genes are TRBV19 and TRBJ1-2, with D perhaps matching TRBD1 (5 bases). The ends were cut back, 11 bases at V and 2 bases at J, with 21 bases in the middle. Per the germline V gene, CDR1 is LNHDA and CDR2 is SQIVND (reference sequence). The CDR3 is 15 amino acids.

The genes are TRBV5-1 and TRBJ2-5; D gene unclear. Germline-derived CDR1 and CDR2 are SGHRS and YFSETQ. The CDR3 is 15 amino acids. V lost 4 bases and J lost 1, with 14 bases in between. CDR3 DNA sequence: TGCGCCAGCAGCACCGAGATAGCCGTCCAAGAGACCCAGTACTTC. Its translation: CASSTEIAVQETQYF.

The chain is built from TRBV5-8 and TRBJ2-1; TRBD2 matches at 7 bases. The CDR3 runs 17 residues. Trimming at V came to 2 bases and at J to 6 bases, leaving 14 bases not matched to a gene. Germline V gives CDR1 SGHTS, CDR2 YDEGEE. CDR3 in amino acids: CASSFFGRALGGNEQFF. The DNA of the CDR3 is TGTGCCAGCAGCTTTTTTGGGAGGGCCTTAGGAGGCAATGAGCAGTTCTTC.

V usage is TRBV19 and J usage is TRBJ2-7, with TRBD2 matching over 8 bases. This CDR3 contains 18 residues. Per germline, CDR1 LNHDA and CDR2 SQIVND (reference sequence). J was trimmed by 0 bases and V by 0 bases; bases with no gene match: 10. This chain's CDR3 is CASSIEGARGDLSYEQYF. CDR3 nucleotides: TGTGCCAGTAGTATAGAAGGCGCGCGGGGGGACCTCTCCTACGAGCAGTACTTC.

The V and J genes are TRBV5-8 and TRBJ2-5; D perhaps matches TRBD2 (5 bases). V was trimmed by 1 base and J by 5 bases, leaving 15 bases between them. Germline CDR1 reads SGHTS; CDR2 reads YDEGEE. CDR3 size: 15 residues. The CDR3 is CASSLLWPRVETQYF. The DNA of the CDR3 is TGTGCCAGCAGCTTGTTGTGGCCGCGGGTTGAGACCCAGTACTTC.

This clone was detected only once. The chain's CDR3 is CASSPSRTSGGSGEQFF. CDR3 nucleotide sequence: TGTGCCAGCAGCCCTTCAAGGACTAGCGGGGGGTCCGGTGAGCAGTTCTTC. This chain connects TRBV11-2 to TRBJ2-1, with 14 bases aligning to TRBD2. From germline, CDR1 is SGHAT and CDR2 FQNNGV. V gave up 5 bases and J gave up 9 bases; unmatched junction bases: 12. The CDR3 has 17 residues.

The chain joins TRBV29-1 to TRBJ2-1; 8 bases agree with TRBD1. The CDR3 is 12 residues long. V lost 6 bases, J lost 7 bases, and 5 bases stayed unmatched. Per germline, CDR1 SQVTM and CDR2 ANQGSEA. CDR3 residues: CSVARGPNEQFF. The DNA for the CDR3 is TGCAGCGTCGCCAGGGGGCCTAATGAGCAGTTCTTC.

This clone was picked up one time. The chain employs TRBV5-1 and TRBJ2-7, with TRBD1 matching over 7 bases. Germline assignment: CDR1 SGHRS and CDR2 YFSETQ. The V segment lost 1 base and the J segment 5 bases; nucleotides outside the gene matches: 6. The CDR3 totals 14 residues. The CDR3 sequence: CASSLLVTGNEQYF. CDR3 DNA sequence: TGCGCCAGCAGCTTGCTTGTGACAGGGAACGAGCAGTACTTC.

The sample holds a few counts of this clone. The CDR3 protein is CASSKPSGANVLTF. The DNA of the CDR3 is TGTGCCAGCAGCAAACCTTCTGGGGCCAACGTCCTGACTTTC. V usage is TRBV5-4 and J usage is TRBJ2-6; D is ambiguous. Looked up from germline, CDR1 is SGHNT and CDR2 is YYREEE (reference sequence). The V gene lost 4 bases and the J gene lost 1 base, with 6 bases spanning the gap. This CDR3 has 14 residues.

The chain links TRBV11-2 to TRBJ2-7; 14 positions match TRBD2. V shed 1 base, J shed 5 bases, and the junction held 7 bases outside the gene matches. This CDR3 contains 17 residues. The V gene's germline CDR1 is SGHAT and CDR2 FQNNGV. CDR3 residues: CASSLGLAGGRLDEQYF. CDR3 bases: TGTGCCAGCAGCTTAGGACTAGCGGGAGGGCGGCTGGACGAGCAGTACTTC.

This clone was recorded many times. Other DNA sequences from this sample encode an identical CDR3 as well. The gene calls are TRBV19 and TRBJ1-2; D is unresolved. This CDR3 spans 13 amino acids. Trimming took 0 bases from V and 2 from J, leaving 4 bases between them. Germline values: CDR1 LNHDA, CDR2 SQIVND (reference sequence). CDR3 region: CASSIDRNYGYTF. The CDR3 nucleotides read TGTGCCAGTAGTATAGACCGAAACTATGGCTACACCTTC.

This clone appeared many times. This sequence joins TRBV28 and TRBJ1-5; D might be TRBD1 (6 bases). V gave up 6 bases and J gave up 2 bases, with 23 bases separating them. Germline lookup yields CDR1 MDHEN and CDR2 SYDVKM. This CDR3 has 18 amino acids. This CDR3 is CASSGGLQGPGGNQPQHF. For the CDR3, the DNA is TGTGCCAGCAGCGGTGGGCTACAGGGACCAGGTGGCAATCAGCCCCAGCATTTT.

The table lists this clone with many counts. This sample also contains other DNA sequences that code for the same CDR3. V and J are TRBV6-5 and TRBJ1-1; 7 bases match TRBD1. Germline assignment: CDR1 MNHEY and CDR2 SVGAGI. This CDR3 contains 14 residues. The V and J ends lost 0 bases and 6 bases, in that order; junction bases with no gene match: 4. The CDR3 is CASSYSRGLAEAFF. CDR3 sequence (DNA): TGTGCCAGCAGTTACTCCAGGGGGTTGGCTGAAGCTTTCTTT.

This clone was counted a few times. The gene calls are TRBV19 and TRBJ1-5; D call uncertain. This CDR3 is 13 amino acids long. Germline CDR1 and CDR2: LNHDA and SQIVND (reference sequence). Trimming took off 6 bases at V and 3 bases at J, with 9 bases between the two ends. CDR3 in DNA: TGTGCCAGTAGGGACGGACCCAATCAGCCCCAGCATTTT. Protein product: CASRDGPNQPQHF.

This rearrangement joins TRBV5-1 to TRBJ2-3; possible D gene TRBD2, 6 bases. Per germline, CDR1 SGHRS and CDR2 YFSETQ. Trimming took 4 bases from V and 0 from J, leaving 18 bases between them. CDR3 length: 17 residues. CDR3 residues: CASSPVAVGTSTDTQYF. The CDR3, as DNA: TGCGCCAGCAGCCCTGTAGCGGTAGGGACTAGCACAGATACGCAGTATTTT.

Comments on this clone: One base away lies a much larger clone, so this may be a sequencing read error. Additional DNA sequences in this sample encode the identical CDR3. This chain connects TRBV18 to TRBJ1-5, with 10 bases matching TRBD1. Germline-derived CDR1 and CDR2 are KGHSH and LQKENI. Trimming at V came to 3 bases and at J to 7 bases, leaving 0 bases not matched to a gene. This CDR3 spans 13 amino acids. The CDR3 loop is CASSPDRGQPQHF. The CDR3, as DNA: TGTGCCAGCTCACCGGACAGGGGGCAGCCCCAGCATTTT.

This sequence joins TRBV28 and TRBJ1-5; TRBD1 aligns across 7 bases. CDR1 and CDR2 from the germline V gene are MDHEN and SYDVKM. J gave up 0 bases and V 2 bases, and 4 bases lay outside the gene matches. CDR3 length: 16 residues. CDR3 DNA: TGTGCCAGCAGTTTAGGGGACAGCTATAGCAATCAGCCCCAGCATTTT. It codes for CASSLGDSYSNQPQHF.

This rearrangement joins TRBV7-8 to TRBJ2-7; 7 bases align to TRBD1. Germline assignment: CDR1 SGHVS and CDR2 FQNEAQ. The CDR3 covers 14 residues. Trimming cost V 2 bases and J 2 bases; bases outside gene matches: 3. The CDR3 sequence is CASSLRGQPYEQYF. The CDR3 coding sequence is TGTGCCAGCAGCTTACGGGGACAGCCCTACGAGCAGTACTTC.

The chain uses TRBV28 and TRBJ1-5; no firm D call. Deletions cut 5 bases from V and 6 bases from J, with 8 bases between. CDR3 size: 12 residues. Germline V lookup: CDR1 MDHEN, CDR2 SYDVKM. Here the CDR3 reads CASSPPPQPQHF. The DNA of the CDR3 is TGTGCCAGCAGTCCCCCCCCTCAGCCCCAGCATTTT.

The J gene is TRBJ1-1, the V gene TRBV28; D call uncertain. Germline V gives CDR1 MDHEN, CDR2 SYDVKM. V lost 6 bases, J lost 2 bases, and 16 bases lay in between. The CDR3 spans 15 residues. The CDR3 coding sequence is TGTGCCAGCAGAACTAACAGCGCTGTAAACACTGAAGCTTTCTTT. Translating gives CASRTNSAVNTEAFF.